The next 18 T cell receptor beta chains were all read from a single sample in a study of CD8 T cells in Susac syndrome (dated by TCRdb to the late 2010s). Libraries came from the immunoSEQ multiplex PCR assay. RNA was extracted using the RNeasy kit, and roughly 0.5 to 1 microgram was reverse transcribed with random hexamers. Starting from the raw public reads, TCRdb applied fastp trimming at Q25, assembled clones with MiXCR and retained in-frame beta chains. One record per CDR3 amino acid sequence lists the most common genes and DNA. Across this sample there are 200,000 or so distinct CDR3 sequences, with almost 96% seen only once. The ten largest clones capture around 0.1% of the sample. The sample taken for sequencing was CD4+ T cells from PBMCs. Source of these receptors: a human donor with Susac syndrome.

The CDR3 nucleotides are TGTGCCAGCAGTCCCCCCGGACAGTCATCACCCCTCCACTTT. This sequence encodes CASSPPGQSSPLHF. The chain carries TRBV12-3 or TRBV12-4 and TRBJ1-6; D is possibly TRBD1 (6 bases). V dropped 5 bases and J dropped 10 bases, with 15 bases sitting between them. This CDR3 comprises 14 residues.

This clonotype was recorded a few times. This chain joins TRBV12-3 or TRBV12-4 and TRBJ1-1; D ambiguous. CDR3 length: 13 residues. V was shortened by 1 base and J by 0 bases, with 3 bases between the two germline ends. The CDR3 coding sequence is TGTGCCAGCAGTTTAGGTATGAACACTGAAGCTTTCTTT. Protein sequence: CASSLGMNTEAFF.

The chain employs TRBV30 and TRBJ2-2; 7 bases match TRBD2. The CDR3 sequence is 13 residues long. The germline V gene encodes CDR1 GTSNPN and CDR2 SVGIG (reference sequence). The ends lost 0 bases at V and 7 bases at J; junction bases unmatched: 2. For the CDR3, the DNA is TGTGCCTGGAGTGTACTAGCGATCGGGGAGCTGTTTTTT. Its protein product is CAWSVLAIGELFF.

The genes are TRBV6-1 and TRBJ1-2, with a weak D call TRBD1 (6 bases). V lost 5 bases and J lost 12, with 19 bases in between. The CDR3 loop spans 13 amino acids. Germline V CDR1 and CDR2: MNHNS, SASEGT. CDR3 sequence: CASSPDRTASNTF. The CDR3 DNA follows: TGTGCCAGCAGTCCCGACAGGACGGCTTCGAACACCTTC.

The chain couples TRBV12-3 or TRBV12-4 to TRBJ1-2; a weak D match, TRBD1 (5 bases). The length of the CDR3 is 16 residues. V lost 0 bases to trimming and J lost 3 bases, with 14 bases between them. CDR3 sequence: CASSLASSGGYYGYTF. In nucleotides, the CDR3 is TGTGCCAGCAGTTTAGCGTCCTCCGGGGGGTACTATGGCTACACCTTC.

This chain connects TRBV12-3 or TRBV12-4 to TRBJ2-3; 7 bases align to TRBD2. V trimming: 2 bases; J trimming: 0 bases; junction bases outside the gene matches: 2. The CDR3 is 15 residues long. Written as DNA, the CDR3 is TGTGCCAGCAGTTTACGGGGGGTAAGCACAGATACGCAGTATTTT. Translation gives CASSLRGVSTDTQYF.

J is TRBJ1-1 and V is TRBV4-2, with 11 bases that match TRBD1. V lost 3 bases and J lost 3; bases outside the gene matches: 3. This CDR3 spans 15 amino acids. Germline CDR1 reads LGHNA; CDR2 reads YNFKEQ. The CDR3 sequence: CASSQSGQGDTEAFF. The CDR3 bases are TGTGCCAGCAGCCAGTCGGGACAGGGGGACACTGAAGCTTTCTTT.

The V gene is TRBV5-4, the J gene TRBJ2-3, with D perhaps TRBD1 or TRBD2 (7 bases each). The germline gives CDR1 SGHNT, CDR2 YYREEE (reference sequence). Trimming took 4 bases from V and 11 from J, leaving 26 bases between them. The CDR3 covers 16 residues. CDR3 residues: CASSLWVAGAPGGQYF. The CDR3 nucleotides are TGTGCCAGCAGCCTGTGGGTTGCGGGGGCCCCAGGGGGGCAGTATTTT. The variable domain in full, with the rest retrieved from reference TRBV5-4 and TRBJ2-3, is ETGVTQSPTHLIKTRGQQVTLRCSSQSGHNTVSWYQQALGQGPQFIFQYYREEENGRGNFPPRFSGLQFPNYSSELNVNALELDDSALYLCASSLWVAGAPGGQYFGPGTRLTVL.

The V gene is TRBV24-1, the J gene TRBJ2-1, with TRBD2 matching 10 bases. The ends lost 5 bases at V and 6 bases at J; junction bases unmatched: 6. CDR3 length equals 15 residues. In germline, CDR1 is KGHDR, CDR2 SFDVKD. CDR3 loop: CATSVERGGRNEQFF. CDR3 nucleotide sequence: TGTGCCACCAGTGTAGAGCGGGGGGGCCGCAATGAGCAGTTCTTC.

V and J are TRBV20-1 and TRBJ2-7; TRBD2 aligns across 9 bases. The V segment lost 5 bases and the J segment 0 bases; nucleotides outside the gene matches: 8. Germline V gene sequence: CDR1 DFQATT, CDR2 SNEGSKA (reference sequence). This CDR3 spans 15 amino acids. CDR3 in amino acids: CSAQAAGGSSYEQYF. The CDR3 DNA reads TGCAGTGCTCAAGCTGCGGGGGGGAGCTCCTACGAGCAGTACTTC.

The genes are TRBV29-1 and TRBJ1-1; 7 nucleotides align to TRBD1. The V gene end was trimmed by 8 bases and the J gene end by 3 bases; junction bases not matched to a gene: 18. This CDR3 contains 16 residues. Germline assignment: CDR1 SQVTM and CDR2 ANQGSEA. The CDR3 bases are TGCAGCACCGACGCGTTCGGAAGGACAGGCCACACTGAAGCTTTCTTT. It encodes CSTDAFGRTGHTEAFF.

The chain is built from TRBV6-6 and TRBJ1-6, with a weak D call TRBD1 (6 bases). Germline V lookup: CDR1 MNHNY, CDR2 SVGAGI (reference sequence). With 10 bases removed from V and 11 bases from J, the gap between germline ends came to 18 bases. CDR3 length: 13 amino acids. The CDR3 region is CATGTGPVTPLHF. In nucleotides, the CDR3 is TGTGCCACCGGCACAGGGCCTGTGACACCCCTCCACTTT.

V and J are TRBV4-1 and TRBJ1-1; possibly TRBD1 for D (5 bases). Germline CDR1 and CDR2: MGHRA and YSYEKL. This CDR3 is built from 15 residues. V was pared by 1 base and J by 7 bases, with 16 bases between. Written as DNA, the CDR3 is TGCGCCAGCAGCCAAGTGGGCTCTCGAACAGGTGAAGCTTTCTTT. This codes for CASSQVGSRTGEAFF.

This clonotype was seen just once. The chain couples TRBV12-3 or TRBV12-4 to TRBJ1-1; D is undetermined. V shed 3 bases and J shed 0 bases, with 11 bases lying between them. The CDR3 runs 15 residues. CDR3 in amino acids: CASSFAGGMNTEAFF. CDR3 DNA: TGTGCCAGCAGTTTTGCGGGCGGCATGAACACTGAAGCTTTCTTT.

This rearrangement joins TRBV18 to TRBJ2-1, with D possibly being TRBD1 or TRBD2 (5 bases each). Looked up from germline, CDR1 is KGHSH and CDR2 is LQKENI. V lost 3 bases, J lost 8 bases, and 14 bases lay in between. CDR3 length: 14 amino acids. CDR3 protein: CASSPGPLWDEQFF. The CDR3 DNA follows: TGTGCCAGCTCACCGGGACCGCTCTGGGATGAGCAGTTCTTC.

The rearrangement uses TRBV9 and TRBJ1-1; the D is unclear. Trimming took 0 bases from V and 3 from J, leaving 6 bases between them. The CDR3 runs 13 residues. Germline V lookup: CDR1 SGDLS, CDR2 YYNGEE. CDR3 sequence reads: CASSVAGYTEAFF. The CDR3 DNA sequence: TGTGCCAGCAGCGTAGCGGGTTACACTGAAGCTTTCTTT.

This clonotype appeared a single time. The chain combines TRBV7-9 with TRBJ2-7; no clear D. V was cut by 4 bases and J by 3 bases, with 10 bases left in between. In germline, CDR1 is SEHNR, CDR2 FQNEAQ (reference sequence). This CDR3 is 13 amino acids long. The CDR3: CASSSPPYYEQYF. The CDR3 coding sequence is TGTGCCAGCAGCTCCCCCCCATACTACGAGCAGTACTTC.

This chain uses TRBV6-1 with TRBJ2-1, with 11 bases matching TRBD1. Trimming removed 6 bases from V and 6 bases from J; junction bases left unmatched: 7. Per germline, CDR1 MNHNS and CDR2 SASEGT. The CDR3 loop spans 15 amino acids. The CDR3 region is CASSSGQGVFNEQFF. The CDR3 DNA sequence: TGTGCCAGCAGCTCGGGACAGGGGGTATTCAATGAGCAGTTCTTC.